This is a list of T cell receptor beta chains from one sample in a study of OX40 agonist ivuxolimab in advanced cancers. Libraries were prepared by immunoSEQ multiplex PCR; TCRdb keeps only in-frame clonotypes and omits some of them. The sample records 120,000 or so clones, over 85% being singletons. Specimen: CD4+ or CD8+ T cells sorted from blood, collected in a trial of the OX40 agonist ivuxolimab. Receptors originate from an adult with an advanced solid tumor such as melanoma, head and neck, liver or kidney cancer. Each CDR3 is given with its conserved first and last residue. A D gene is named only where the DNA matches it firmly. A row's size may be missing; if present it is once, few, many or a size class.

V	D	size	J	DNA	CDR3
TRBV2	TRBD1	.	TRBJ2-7	TGTGCCAGGAGTCGGACAGGGGCCTACGAGCAGTACTTC	CARSRTGAYEQYF
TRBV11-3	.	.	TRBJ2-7	TGTGCCAGCAGCTTAGATGGGGGGTCAGCCTACGAGCAGTACTTC	CASSLDGGSAYEQYF
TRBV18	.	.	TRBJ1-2	TGTGCCAGCTCGTCGGACGTCTATGGCTACACCTTC	CASSSDVYGYTF
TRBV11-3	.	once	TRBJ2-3	TGTGCCAGCAGCTTACCTGAGAAAAATGCGCAGTATTTT	CASSLPEKNAQYF
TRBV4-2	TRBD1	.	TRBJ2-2	TGTGCCAGCAGCCAAGATCCAGGGGGCCTTCGCACCGGGGAGCTGTTTTTT	CASSQDPGGLRTGELFF
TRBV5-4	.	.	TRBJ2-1	TGTGCCAGCAGCTTGGTGGAGCTGGGAGAGCAGTTCTTC	CASSLVELGEQFF
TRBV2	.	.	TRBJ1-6	TGTGCCAGCAGTGCGGAGGCCCAGGGTTCACCCCTCCACTTT	CASSAEAQGSPLHF
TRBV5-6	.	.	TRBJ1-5	TGTGCCAGCAGCTCGGACGGGGGCGCAGGCAATCAGCCCCAGCATTTT	CASSSDGGAGNQPQHF
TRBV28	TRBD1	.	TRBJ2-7	TGTGCCAGCACCGGGACAGCCTACGAGCAGTACTTC	CASTGTAYEQYF
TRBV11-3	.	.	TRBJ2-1	TGTGCCAGCAGCTTAGTGATAGGCCCAAACGCATACAATGAGCAGTTCTTC	CASSLVIGPNAYNEQFF
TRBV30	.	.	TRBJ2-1	TGTGCCTCTCCAAGTAGGGGACGGTACAATGAGCAGTTCTTC	CASPSRGRYNEQFF
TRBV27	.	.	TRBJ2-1	TGTGCCAGCAGTTTATACGCCTACAATGAGCAGTTCTTC	CASSLYAYNEQFF
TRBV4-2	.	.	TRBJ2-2	TGTGCCAGCAGCTTGGACTCTAACACCGGGGAGCTGTTTTTT	CASSLDSNTGELFF
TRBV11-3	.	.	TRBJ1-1	TGTGCCAGCAGCTTATATGGTAACACTGAAGCTTTCTTT	CASSLYGNTEAFF
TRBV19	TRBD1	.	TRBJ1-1	TGTGCCAGTAGTTGGACAGGGAGGTCTTGGATGAACACTGAAGCTTTCTTT	CASSWTGRSWMNTEAFF
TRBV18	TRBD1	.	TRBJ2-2	TGTGCCAGCCAGGGACAGAGAAACACCGGGGAGCTGTTTTTT	CASQGQRNTGELFF
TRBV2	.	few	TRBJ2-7	TGTGCCAGCAGTGCGCCGTTTTCCTACGAGCAGTACTTC	CASSAPFSYEQYF
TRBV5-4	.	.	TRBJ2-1	TGTGCCAGCAGCTTGGACGCGGGGGCACACAATGAGCAGTTCTTC	CASSLDAGAHNEQFF
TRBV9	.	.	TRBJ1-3	TGTGCCAGCAGCGTAGCCGGCAGCCGTCTCTGGAAACACCATATATTT	CASSVAGSRLWKHHIF
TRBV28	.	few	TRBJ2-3	TGTGCCAGCAGGGGGAGGGGGGCTTGGGCCACAGATACGCAGTATTTT	CASRGRGAWATDTQYF
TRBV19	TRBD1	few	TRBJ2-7	TGTGCCAGTAGGGATCAATCCGGGACAGGCCCCTACGAGCAGTACTTC	CASRDQSGTGPYEQYF
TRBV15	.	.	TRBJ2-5	TGTGCCACCAGCTTCGCAGGGTTGGGGCAAGAGACCCAGTACTTC	CATSFAGLGQETQYF
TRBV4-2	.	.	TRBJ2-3	TGTGCCAGCAGCCAAGAGTGGACAGATACGCAGTATTTT	CASSQEWTDTQYF